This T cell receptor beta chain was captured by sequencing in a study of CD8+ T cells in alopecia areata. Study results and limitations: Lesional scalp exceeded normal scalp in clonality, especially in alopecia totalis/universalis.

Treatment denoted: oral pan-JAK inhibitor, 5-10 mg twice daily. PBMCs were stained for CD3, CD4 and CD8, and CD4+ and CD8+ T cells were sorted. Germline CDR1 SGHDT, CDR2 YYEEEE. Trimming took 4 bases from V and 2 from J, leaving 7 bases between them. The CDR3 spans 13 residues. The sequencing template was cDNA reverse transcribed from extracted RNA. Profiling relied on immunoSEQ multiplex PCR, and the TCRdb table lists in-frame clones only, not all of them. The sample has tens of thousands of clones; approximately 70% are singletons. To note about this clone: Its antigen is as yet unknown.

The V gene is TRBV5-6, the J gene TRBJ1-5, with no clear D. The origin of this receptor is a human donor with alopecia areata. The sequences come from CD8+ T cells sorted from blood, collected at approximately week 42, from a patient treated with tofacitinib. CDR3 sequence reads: CASSPGGNQPQHF. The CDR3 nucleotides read TGTGCCAGCAGCCCGGGAGGCAATCAGCCCCAGCATTTT.